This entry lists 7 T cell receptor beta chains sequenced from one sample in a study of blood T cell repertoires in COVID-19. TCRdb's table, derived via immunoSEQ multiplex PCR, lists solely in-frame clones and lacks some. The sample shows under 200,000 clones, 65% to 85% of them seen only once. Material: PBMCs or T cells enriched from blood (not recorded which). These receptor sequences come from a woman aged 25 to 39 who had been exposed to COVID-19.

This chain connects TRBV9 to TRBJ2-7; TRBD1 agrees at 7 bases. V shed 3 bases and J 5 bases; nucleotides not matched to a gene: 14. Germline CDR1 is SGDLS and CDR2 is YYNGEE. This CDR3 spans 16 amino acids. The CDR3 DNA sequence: TGTGCCAGCAGCGCCGGGACAGCCCTTGGATCGGACGAGCAGTACTTC. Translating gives CASSAGTALGSDEQYF.

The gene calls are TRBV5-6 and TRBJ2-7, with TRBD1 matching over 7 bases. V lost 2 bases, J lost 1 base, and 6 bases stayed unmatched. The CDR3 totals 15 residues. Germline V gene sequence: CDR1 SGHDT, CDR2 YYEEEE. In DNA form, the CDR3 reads TGTGCCAGCAGCTTTGAGGCAGGGGGTTCCTACGAGCAGTACTTC. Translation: CASSFEAGGSYEQYF.

The DNA for the CDR3 is TGTGCCAGCAGCTTAGGTTACGGGGGGCACACTGAAGCTTTCTTT. Its translation is CASSLGYGGHTEAFF. This chain connects TRBV11-2 to TRBJ1-1, with a possible D match to TRBD1 (6 bases). The CDR3 has 15 residues. Germline assignment: CDR1 SGHAT and CDR2 FQNNGV. V dropped 1 base and J dropped 3 bases, with 12 bases sitting between them.

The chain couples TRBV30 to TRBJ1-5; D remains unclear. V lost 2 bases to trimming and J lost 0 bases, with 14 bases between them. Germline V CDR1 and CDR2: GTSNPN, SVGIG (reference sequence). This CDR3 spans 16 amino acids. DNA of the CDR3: TGTGCCTGGAGTAGCTTAGCCGGATATAGCAATCAGCCCCAGCATTTT. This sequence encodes CAWSSLAGYSNQPQHF.

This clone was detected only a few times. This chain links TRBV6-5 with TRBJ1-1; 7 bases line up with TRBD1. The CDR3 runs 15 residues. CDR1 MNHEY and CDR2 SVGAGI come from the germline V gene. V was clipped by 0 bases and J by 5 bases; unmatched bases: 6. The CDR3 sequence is CASSYSRSRGTEAFF. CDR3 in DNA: TGTGCCAGCAGTTACTCGAGAAGCAGGGGGACTGAAGCTTTCTTT.

As DNA, the CDR3 is TGTGCCAGCAGCTTAGGGGGAGTGAGCGAGCAGTACTTC. Amino acid sequence: CASSLGGVSEQYF. This rearrangement joins TRBV7-9 to TRBJ2-7; a weak D match, TRBD2 (5 bases). Germline CDR1 is SEHNR and CDR2 is FQNEAQ (reference sequence). V dropped 1 base and J dropped 6 bases, with 10 bases sitting between them. The CDR3 totals 13 residues.

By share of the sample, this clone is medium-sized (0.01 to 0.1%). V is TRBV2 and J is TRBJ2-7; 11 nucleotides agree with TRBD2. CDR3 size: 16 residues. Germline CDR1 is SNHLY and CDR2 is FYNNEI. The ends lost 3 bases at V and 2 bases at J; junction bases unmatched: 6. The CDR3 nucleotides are TGTGCCAGCAGTGAGCTAGCGGGGGGAGTAGCCTACGAGCAGTACTTC. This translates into CASSELAGGVAYEQYF.